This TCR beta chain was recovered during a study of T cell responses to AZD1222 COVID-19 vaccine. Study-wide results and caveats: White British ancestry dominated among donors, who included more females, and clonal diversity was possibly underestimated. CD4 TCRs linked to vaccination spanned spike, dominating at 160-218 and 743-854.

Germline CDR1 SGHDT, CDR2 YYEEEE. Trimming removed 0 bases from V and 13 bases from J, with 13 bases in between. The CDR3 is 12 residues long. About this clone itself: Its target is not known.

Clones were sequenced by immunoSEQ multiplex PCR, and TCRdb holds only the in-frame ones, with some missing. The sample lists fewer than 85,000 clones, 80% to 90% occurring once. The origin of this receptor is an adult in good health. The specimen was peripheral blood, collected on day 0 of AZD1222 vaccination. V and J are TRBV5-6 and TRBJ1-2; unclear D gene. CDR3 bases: TGTGCCAGCAGCTTGGTAGAGGGATTATCCACCTTC. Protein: CASSLVEGLSTF.